The 2 T cell receptor beta chains reported below all come from one sample, sequenced in a study of blood T cells in healthy people across ages. A second PCR, run for roughly 7 to 12 cycles, used a sample-barcoded 5' primer plus a J-beta primer mix. TCRdb ran MiXCR on the 5' RACE reads and lists one entry per CDR3 protein. This table has 850,000 to 1,000,000 distinct CDR3 sequences, roughly half appearing once. The sample was blood. The receptors derive from a woman in her sixties in good health.

In its sample, this clonotype was seen a few times. The chain recombines TRBV18 with TRBJ2-1; D unclear. The germline V and J ends were trimmed by 5 bases and 6 bases, with 8 bases remaining between them. The CDR3 length is 12 residues. The germline gives CDR1 KGHSH, CDR2 LQKENI. The CDR3 is CASSRQSNEQFF. For the CDR3, the DNA is TGTGCCAGCTCAAGGCAAAGCAATGAGCAGTTCTTC. Looking up the rest from reference TRBV18 and TRBJ2-1 gives the full variable domain: NAGVMQNPRHLVRRRGQEARLRCSPMKGHSHVYWYRQLPEEGLKFMVYLQKENIIDESGMPKERFSAEFPKEGPSILRIQQVVRGDSAAYFCASSRQSNEQFFGPGTRLTVL.

This chain joins TRBV12-3 or TRBV12-4 and TRBJ2-1; 10 bases agree with TRBD2. J gave up 10 bases and V 2 bases, and 8 bases lay outside the gene matches. The CDR3 is 15 residues long. The CDR3 nucleotides read TGTGCCAGCAGTTTAAATCCTAGCGGGAGAGAGGAGCAGTTCTTC. Protein: CASSLNPSGREEQFF.